The source of this TCR beta chain is a study of T cell responses to AZD1222 COVID-19 vaccine. In the case of this clone: What it binds is not known.

Here immunoSEQ multiplex PCR was the method, and the copy in TCRdb shows in-frame clones only, minus some. The sample shows about 140,000 clones, roughly 90% of them seen only once. Study-level results: Vaccine-related CD4 TCRs covered spike, predominating at 160-218 and 743-854. Clonal diversity was possibly underestimated; the donors were predominantly white British and more often female.

Germline V gene lookup returns CDR1 PRHDT and CDR2 FYEKMQ (reference sequence). The CDR3 loop spans 16 amino acids. V was pared by 5 bases and J by 8 bases, with 9 bases of the junction left unmatched. The input for sequencing was peripheral blood, taken on day 0 of AZD1222 vaccination. V and J are TRBV13 and TRBJ2-1; 13 bases map to TRBD2. The receptor's source is an adult in good health. CDR3 in amino acids: CASSTRTSGSNHEQFF. In nucleotides, the CDR3 is TGTGCCAGCAGCACCCGGACTAGCGGGAGTAACCATGAGCAGTTCTTC.